The clone carrying this TCR beta chain has only one observation. Antigen: not known. This record belongs to a study of T cell responses to AZD1222 COVID-19 vaccine. General study points: Baseline antibody screening turned up just 6 or 7 seropositive AZD1222 recipients. It should be noted that donors were predominantly white British and more often female, and clonal diversity was possibly underestimated. Reports indicate that nearly half of spike-specific TCRs are directed at unmutated variant regions.

The CDR3 covers 13 residues. CDR1 and CDR2 from the germline V gene are ENHRY and SYGVKD. V trimming: 4 bases; J trimming: 7 bases; junction bases outside the gene matches: 6. The assay was immunoSEQ multiplex PCR, and TCRdb's table has in-frame clones only and misses some. The table includes some 96,000 clones, about 88% detected once. The V and J genes are TRBV10-3 and TRBJ1-2, with 7 bases fitting TRBD1. The receptor was isolated from an adult who received the AZD1222 COVID-19 vaccine. Sample: peripheral blood, taken 28 days after the second AZD1222 dose. The CDR3 region has the DNA TGTGCCATCAGTGTAGAGGGGGCTAGTGGCTACACCTTC. Amino acids: CAISVEGASGYTF.